The 21 T cell receptor beta chains below come from one sample, sequenced in a study of read filtering for tumor transcriptome and immune sequencing. This library used roughly 400 ng RNA and molecular barcoded adaptors spanning alpha/delta and beta/gamma chains. Each CDR3 protein gets one entry after TCRdb re-called the reads with MiXCR. The profile covers approximately 41,000 distinct CDR3 sequences, with 13% appearing a single time and approximately 30% taken by the ten largest. The specimen sequenced was a population of CD138-negative cells sorted from bone marrow. The receptor source for this set is a donor at least 40 years old with multiple myeloma.

Many counts were recorded for this clonotype. The chain is built from TRBV7-2 and TRBJ2-3, with 10 bases identical to TRBD1. Trimming removed 5 bases from V and 1 base from J; junction bases left unmatched: 3. From germline, CDR1 is SGHTA and CDR2 FQGNSA. The CDR3 totals 15 residues. The CDR3 DNA follows: TGTGCCAGCAGCCCCGGACAGGGGGGCACAGATACGCAGTATTTT. As protein: CASSPGQGGTDTQYF.

This chain uses TRBV11-2 with TRBJ1-1, with TRBD1 as a possible D gene (5 bases). With 2 bases removed from V and 11 bases from J, the gap between germline ends came to 12 bases. The CDR3 is 12 amino acids. Germline CDR1 and CDR2: SGHAT and FQNNGV. This chain's CDR3 is CASSLIGARAFF. As DNA, the CDR3 is TGTGCCAGCAGCTTAATCGGGGCTCGGGCTTTCTTT.

As regards this clonotype: A clone one base away is much larger, so this may be a read error. The chain is built from TRBV6-1 and TRBJ2-7; possible D gene TRBD2, 6 bases. The CDR3 totals 13 residues. CDR1 and CDR2 from the germline V gene are MNHNS and SASEGT. CDR3 in amino acids: CASRGTLSYEQCF. CDR3 DNA sequence: TGTGCCAGCAGGGGGACTCTCTCCTACGAGCAGTGCTTC.

In the case of this clonotype: This sequence is one base from a far larger clone and is likely a read error. The chain is built from TRBV7-2 and TRBJ2-1, with D unresolved. From germline, CDR1 is SGHTA and CDR2 FQGNSA. CDR3 length: 13 amino acids. The CDR3 loop reads CASSLAAEGEQLF. Written as DNA, the CDR3 is TGTGCCAGCAGCTTGGCCGCCGAAGGTGAGCAGCTCTTC. Supplemented by reference TRBV7-2 and TRBJ2-1, the full variable domain reads GAGVSQSPSNKVTEKGKDVELRCDPISGHTALYWYRQSLGQGLEFLIYFQGNSAPDKSGLPSDRFSAERTGGSVSTLTIQRTQQEDSAVYLCASSLAAEGEQLFGPGTRLTVL.

The chain joins TRBV18 to TRBJ2-1; unclear D gene. V was trimmed by 11 bases and J by 4 bases, leaving 15 bases between them. Per the germline V gene, CDR1 is KGHSH and CDR2 is LQKENI. The CDR3 consists of 13 residues. CDR3 in amino acids: CAGTQHPYNEQFF. The CDR3 DNA reads TGTGCCGGCACTCAACACCCATACAATGAGCAGTTCTTC.

This clonotype has a count of ten or more. Mismatch with germline at one junction end may stem from a read error. The chain couples TRBV10-1 to TRBJ2-1, with D possibly being TRBD2 (6 bases). The CDR3 loop spans 17 amino acids. The germline gives CDR1 WNHNN, CDR2 SYGVQD (reference sequence). The chain's CDR3 is CVSSEFSGATEGNEQFF. The CDR3 bases are TGCGTCAGCAGTGAGTTTTCCGGGGCCACGGAGGGCAATGAGCAGTTCTTC.

The table lists this clonotype with many counts. For the CDR3, the DNA is TGCAGCGTTCGGGACAGGGTATCCTACGAGCAGTACTTC. Translation gives CSVRDRVSYEQYF. The rearrangement links TRBV29-1 to TRBJ2-7; 9 nucleotides match TRBD1. J was trimmed by 1 base and V by 5 bases; bases with no gene match: 3. Germline lookup yields CDR1 SQVTM and CDR2 ANQGSEA. There are 13 residues in the CDR3.

A few counts support this clonotype. A much larger clone differs from this one at a single base, so this may be a read error. The V and J genes are TRBV6-6 and TRBJ1-2, with D unclear. Germline-derived CDR1 and CDR2 are MNHNY and SVGAGI (reference sequence). This CDR3 has 14 residues. V lost 0 bases and J lost 2, with 7 bases in between. Written as DNA, the CDR3 is TGTGCCAGCAGTTACTCGCACGGAAACTATGGCTACACCTTC. This translates into CASSYSHGNYGYTF.

There are many counts of this clonotype. The chain has TRBV27 and TRBJ2-6; 8 bases align to TRBD1. Losses at the gene ends were 7 bases for V and 1 base for J; bases not matched to a gene: 9. Looked up from germline, CDR1 is MNHEY and CDR2 is SMNVEV (reference sequence). The CDR3 spans 17 residues. The CDR3 DNA sequence: TGTGCCAGCATGGAAGGCAGGGGGCTTTCTGGGGCCAACGTCCTGACTTTC. It codes for CASMEGRGLSGANVLTF.

In its sample, this clonotype was seen many times. V and J are TRBV7-2 and TRBJ2-1; D call uncertain. V lost 0 bases, J lost 6 bases, and 6 bases lay in between. The CDR3 extends over 13 amino acids. The germline CDR1 and CDR2 sequences are SGHTA and FQGNSA. The CDR3 DNA follows: TGTGCCAGCAGCTTAGCTGGTAGCAATGAGCAGTTCTTC. Its protein product is CASSLAGSNEQFF.

This clonotype was observed at least ten times. The CDR3 DNA is TGTGCCAGTAGTAGGGGGGACAGCAAAAACATTCAGTACTTC. Translating it yields CASSRGDSKNIQYF. This sequence joins TRBV19 and TRBJ2-4, with a tentative D call TRBD1 (7 bases). V lost 4 bases and J 3 bases, leaving 10 bases between the germline ends. Germline V gene data show CDR1 as LNHDA and CDR2 as SQIVND (reference sequence). The CDR3 length is 14 residues.

This clonotype was counted at least ten times. The chain couples TRBV6-2 or TRBV6-3 to TRBJ1-5; D remains ambiguous. Germline V gives CDR1 MNHEY, CDR2 SVGEGT. The ends were cut back, 8 bases at V and 4 bases at J, with 12 bases in the middle. This CDR3 is 13 amino acids long. The CDR3 here is CASSRTLNQPQHF. The DNA of the CDR3 is TGTGCCAGCTCTAGGACGCTGAATCAGCCCCAGCATTTT.

On this clonotype: A much larger clone differs from this one at a single base, so this may be a read error. This is likely a read error, given that the CDR3 carries no conserved phenylalanine or tryptophan at its end. The rearrangement joins TRBV28 to TRBJ2-7, with D hard to call. Trimming cost V 4 bases and J 2 bases, with 9 bases left between them. CDR3 length: 13 amino acids. CDR1 and CDR2 from the germline V gene are MDHEN and SYDVKM. The CDR3 reads CASSSGQTYEQYL. For the CDR3, the DNA is TGTGCCAGCAGTTCTGGCCAGACCTACGAGCAGTACCTC.

This clonotype was seen many times. The chain joins TRBV7-3 to TRBJ2-1; perhaps TRBD1 as D (6 bases). The CDR3 covers 13 residues. Trimming cost V 5 bases and J 5 bases, with 10 bases left between them. CDR1 SGHTA and CDR2 FQGTGA come from the germline V gene. CDR3 residues: CASSPDRNNEQFF. The CDR3 DNA reads as TGTGCCAGCAGCCCCGACAGGAACAATGAGCAGTTCTTC.

This clonotype was recorded at least ten times. This chain links TRBV19 with TRBJ2-7; D gene uncertain. Germline V gene sequence: CDR1 LNHDA, CDR2 SQIVND (reference sequence). The CDR3 totals 14 residues. With 2 bases removed from V and 5 bases from J, the gap between germline ends came to 13 bases. The CDR3: CASSILVSWNEQYF. DNA of the CDR3: TGTGCCAGTAGTATATTAGTAAGTTGGAACGAGCAGTACTTC.

V is TRBV5-1 and J is TRBJ1-5; 7 bases are a match to TRBD1. CDR1 is SGHRS and CDR2 is YFSETQ in the germline V gene. The CDR3 is 18 amino acids. J lost 0 bases, V lost 7 bases, and 16 bases had no gene match. The CDR3: CASGLMPQDRASNQPQHF. CDR3 in DNA: TGCGCCAGCGGATTGATGCCCCAAGACAGGGCTAGCAATCAGCCCCAGCATTTT.

This clonotype was seen at least ten times. V usage is TRBV20-1 and J usage is TRBJ1-6; D possibly corresponds to TRBD1 (5 bases). The CDR3 runs to 13 residues. In germline, CDR1 is DFQATT, CDR2 SNEGSKA (reference sequence). The ends were cut back, 3 bases at V and 6 bases at J, with 9 bases in the middle. CDR3 sequence (DNA): TGCAGTGCTAGGGGGGACGGTAATTCACCCCTCCACTTT. This gives the protein CSARGDGNSPLHF.

This chain links TRBV7-9 with TRBJ2-1; 10 bases are a match to TRBD2. CDR1 SEHNR and CDR2 FQNEAQ come from the germline V gene (reference sequence). This CDR3 has 15 amino acids. Trimming cost V 8 bases and J 7 bases; bases outside gene matches: 11. The CDR3 is CASVASGSQVNEQFF. CDR3 nucleotides: TGTGCCAGCGTGGCTAGCGGGAGCCAGGTGAATGAGCAGTTCTTC.

This clonotype has a count of ten or more. The chain has TRBV20-1 and TRBJ2-5, with TRBD1 as a possible D gene (6 bases). Germline V gene lookup returns CDR1 DFQATT and CDR2 SNEGSKA (reference sequence). This CDR3 has 15 residues. The V end was cut by 5 bases, the J end by 3 bases, with 19 bases between. The CDR3 region is CSAPASAPGEETQYF. CDR3 nucleotides: TGCAGTGCTCCCGCGTCGGCGCCAGGGGAAGAGACCCAGTACTTC.

Regarding this clonotype: One end of the junction is discordant with germline, which a read error may explain. This chain connects TRBV6-6 to TRBJ2-6; TRBD2 is a possible D gene (5 bases). CDR3 length: 12 amino acids. Germline values: CDR1 MNHNY, CDR2 SVGAGI (reference sequence). This CDR3 reads CAASVGTNVLTF. The CDR3 DNA is TGCGCCGCCTCTGTCGGGACCAACGTCCTGACTTTC.

The chain couples TRBV29-1 to TRBJ2-7; weak D call: TRBD1 (6 bases). V lost 4 bases and J 5 bases, leaving 12 bases between the germline ends. Germline CDR1 reads SQVTM; CDR2 reads ANQGSEA. This CDR3 region has 12 residues. The CDR3 is CSVGAYRDEQYF. The CDR3 DNA is TGCAGCGTTGGGGCCTACAGGGACGAGCAGTACTTC.